This TCR beta chain was identified in a study of early T cells in non-severe SARS-CoV-2 infection. MiXCR, applied by TCRdb to the 5' RACE reads, yields one record per CDR3 protein. The sample has tens of thousands of distinct CDR3 sequences; 6% to 6.5% are singletons. The CDR3 is 13 amino acids. Looked up from germline, CDR1 is KGHSH and CDR2 is LQKENI. V was trimmed by 2 bases and J by 1 base, leaving 5 bases between them. This clonotype was found a few times. This TCR came from an adult who was a healthcare worker with PCR-confirmed SARS-CoV-2 infection or an uninfected control (not recorded which). The V gene is TRBV18, the J gene TRBJ2-5, with D unresolved. The sample comprised whole blood. The CDR3 DNA reads TGTGCCAGCTCACCATGGAGCCAAGAGACCCAGTACTTC. As protein: CASSPWSQETQYF.